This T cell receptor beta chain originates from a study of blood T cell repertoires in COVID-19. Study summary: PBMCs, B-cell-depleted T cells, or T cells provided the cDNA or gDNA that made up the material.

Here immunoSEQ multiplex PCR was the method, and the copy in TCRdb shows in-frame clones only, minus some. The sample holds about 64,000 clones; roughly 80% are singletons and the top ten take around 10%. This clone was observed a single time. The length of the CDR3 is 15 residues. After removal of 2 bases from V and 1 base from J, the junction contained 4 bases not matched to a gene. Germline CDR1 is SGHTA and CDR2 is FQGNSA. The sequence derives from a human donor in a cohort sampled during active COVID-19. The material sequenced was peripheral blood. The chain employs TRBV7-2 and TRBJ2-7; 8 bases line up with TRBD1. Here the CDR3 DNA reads TGTGCCAGCAGCTTATATGGACAGGGTTCCTACGAGCAGTACTTC. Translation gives CASSLYGQGSYEQYF.